These 20 T cell receptor beta chains originate from one sample sequenced in a study of cytomegalovirus exposure and HLA in healthy donors. Only in-frame clones appear in the TCRdb table, and some are missing; sequencing was by immunoSEQ multiplex PCR. In the table there are about 180,000 clones, 85% of which are singletons. Sequencing was done on a sample of PBMCs. These receptors originate from a man aged 18 to 30 in good health and CMV-seropositive.

This chain uses TRBV11-2 with TRBJ1-2; a possible D gene is TRBD1 (5 bases). This CDR3 is 13 amino acids long. CDR1 and CDR2 from the germline V gene are SGHAT and FQNNGV. V gave up 4 bases and J gave up 6 bases, with 12 bases separating them. The CDR3 region is CASSSPGRDGYTF. The CDR3 DNA reads as TGTGCCAGCAGCTCCCCAGGGAGGGATGGCTACACCTTC.

The chain employs TRBV19 and TRBJ1-5, with D unclear. Germline V CDR1 and CDR2: LNHDA, SQIVND (reference sequence). V was pared by 5 bases and J by 5 bases, with 16 bases between. The CDR3 is 15 amino acids. CDR3 sequence reads: CASSEAVQHYQPQHF. Written as DNA, the CDR3 is TGTGCCAGTAGTGAGGCGGTTCAACATTATCAGCCCCAGCATTTT.

This rearrangement joins TRBV6-1 to TRBJ2-3, with 8 bases identical to TRBD2. The ends lost 8 bases at V and 1 base at J; junction bases unmatched: 8. Germline loops: CDR1 MNHNS, CDR2 SASEGT. This CDR3 region has 15 residues. DNA for the CDR3: TGTGCCAGCCGGGGGGGGGCAAGGGGCACAGATACGCAGTATTTT. Translating gives CASRGGARGTDTQYF.

The chain joins TRBV28 to TRBJ2-5; 12 nucleotides agree with TRBD2. The CDR3 sequence is 15 residues long. Germline lookup yields CDR1 MDHEN and CDR2 SYDVKM. V gave up 3 bases and J gave up 5 bases; unmatched junction bases: 4. The CDR3 spells CASSLTSGSLETQYF. CDR3 DNA sequence: TGTGCCAGCAGTTTGACTAGCGGGAGTCTGGAGACCCAGTACTTC.

This chain links TRBV5-6 with TRBJ2-2, with D maybe TRBD2 (6 bases). CDR1 SGHDT and CDR2 YYEEEE come from the germline V gene. V was cut by 3 bases and J by 2 bases, with 11 bases left in between. This CDR3 spans 15 amino acids. CDR3 nucleotides: TGTGCCAGCAGCTGGGGACTTTCTAACACCGGGGAGCTGTTTTTT. As protein: CASSWGLSNTGELFF.

The rearrangement joins TRBV6-5 to TRBJ1-3; D is undetermined. The V and J ends lost 6 bases and 4 bases respectively, with 16 bases between them. Per the germline V gene, CDR1 is MNHEY and CDR2 is SVGAGI. The length of the CDR3 is 15 residues. The CDR3 here is CASSPQRAGGNTIYF. The CDR3 DNA sequence: TGTGCCAGCAGCCCCCAGAGGGCCGGAGGAAACACCATATATTTT.

This chain uses TRBV19 with TRBJ1-1; TRBD1 matches at 8 bases. The CDR3 spans 16 residues. The junction had 9 bases not matched to a gene; V was cut back by 5 bases and J by 1 base. Germline V gene sequence: CDR1 LNHDA, CDR2 SQIVND (reference sequence). The CDR3 sequence is CASSPRRTGRNTEAFF. CDR3 nucleotides: TGTGCCAGTAGTCCTAGGCGGACAGGGAGGAACACTGAAGCTTTCTTT.

The J gene is TRBJ2-5, the V gene TRBV5-4, with TRBD1 as a possible D gene (5 bases). V lost 0 bases and J lost 0, with 6 bases in between. CDR3 size: 14 residues. CDR1 is SGHNT and CDR2 is YYREEE in the germline V gene (reference sequence). CDR3 residues: CASSLGQYQETQYF. The DNA of the CDR3 is TGTGCCAGCAGCTTGGGACAGTACCAAGAGACCCAGTACTTC.

The rearrangement joins TRBV10-3 to TRBJ2-7; 7 nucleotides match TRBD1. The CDR3 consists of 14 residues. Losses at the gene ends were 6 bases for V and 0 bases for J; bases not matched to a gene: 5. Germline values: CDR1 ENHRY, CDR2 SYGVKD. The CDR3 sequence: CAIRGRQGSYEQYF. The CDR3 DNA is TGTGCCATCAGGGGCCGACAGGGCTCCTACGAGCAGTACTTC.

This rearrangement joins TRBV7-8 to TRBJ1-1; D gene uncertain. Germline V gives CDR1 SGHVS, CDR2 FQNEAQ. This CDR3 has 14 residues. Trimming shortened V by 1 base and J by 2 bases, and 8 bases separated the two germline ends. The CDR3 spells CASSLGPENTEAFF. The CDR3 DNA is TGTGCCAGCAGCTTAGGGCCTGAAAACACTGAAGCTTTCTTT.

The chain is built from TRBV28 and TRBJ1-4, with 8 bases that match TRBD1. Unmatched junction bases numbered 7, after V lost 6 bases and J lost 4 bases. This CDR3 spans 15 amino acids. The germline V gene encodes CDR1 MDHEN and CDR2 SYDVKM. This CDR3 is CASRGNRGNNEKLFF. The CDR3, as DNA: TGTGCCAGCAGGGGGAACAGGGGGAATAATGAAAAACTGTTTTTT. The complete variable domain, with remaining parts taken from reference TRBV28 and TRBJ1-4, reads DVKVTQSSRYLVKRTGEKVFLECVQDMDHENMFWYRQDPGLGLRLIYFSYDVKMKEKGDIPEGYSVSREKKERFSLILESASTNQTSMYLCASRGNRGNNEKLFFGSGTQLSVL.

The chain carries TRBV11-2 and TRBJ1-1; D is ambiguous. CDR3 size: 14 residues. Deletions cut 1 base from V and 0 bases from J, with 6 bases between. Germline CDR1 is SGHAT and CDR2 is FQNNGV. CDR3 sequence reads: CASSLGAMNTEAFF. The CDR3 nucleotides read TGTGCCAGCAGCTTAGGGGCCATGAACACTGAAGCTTTCTTT.

The V call is TRBV2, the J call TRBJ1-6; maybe TRBD1 (6 bases). This CDR3 region has 13 residues. Germline V gene sequence: CDR1 SNHLY, CDR2 FYNNEI. Trimming removed 4 bases at V and 14 bases at J, with 15 bases between. CDR3: CASSADSRGSLHF. As DNA, the CDR3 is TGTGCCAGCAGTGCGGACAGCCGTGGGTCCCTCCACTTT.

This chain uses TRBV29-1 with TRBJ1-1; TRBD1 matches at 8 bases. The CDR3 has 12 residues. Germline V gene sequence: CDR1 SQVTM, CDR2 ANQGSEA. V was pared by 6 bases and J by 4 bases, with 4 bases of the junction left unmatched. The DNA of the CDR3 is TGCAGCGTACGAACAGGGGGCACTGAAGCTTTCTTT. Protein product: CSVRTGGTEAFF.

A note on this clone: Other DNA sequences from this sample encode an identical CDR3 as well. V is TRBV5-1 and J is TRBJ2-5, with TRBD2 matching 7 bases. CDR3 size: 14 residues. CDR1 and CDR2 (germline): SGHRS, YFSETQ. The V gene end was trimmed by 0 bases and the J gene end by 1 base; junction bases not matched to a gene: 0. CDR3 in amino acids: CASSLGGGQETQYF. The CDR3 bases are TGCGCCAGCAGCTTGGGGGGGGGCCAAGAGACCCAGTACTTC.

The table lists this clone with many counts. V gene TRBV6-5 combines with J gene TRBJ1-3; the D gene is possibly TRBD1 (5 bases). V shed 5 bases and J shed 0 bases, with 8 bases lying between them. The CDR3 runs 14 residues. Germline V CDR1 and CDR2: MNHEY, SVGAGI. CDR3: CASSTGDSGNTIYF. Written as DNA, the CDR3 is TGTGCCAGCAGTACAGGAGACTCTGGAAACACCATATATTTT.

The rearrangement joins TRBV27 to TRBJ2-1; TRBD2 matches 8 bases. CDR1 and CDR2 from the germline V gene are MNHEY and SMNVEV (reference sequence). The V and J ends lost 3 bases and 5 bases, in that order; junction bases with no gene match: 9. This CDR3 contains 16 residues. The CDR3 DNA reads as TGTGCCAGCAGTTTCGTTGCTAGCGGGCTCCACAATGAGCAGTTCTTC. Encoded protein: CASSFVASGLHNEQFF.

The chain uses TRBV11-2 and TRBJ2-3; 12 bases agree with TRBD2. Trimming at V came to 6 bases and at J to 4 bases, leaving 5 bases not matched to a gene. From germline, CDR1 is SGHAT and CDR2 FQNNGV. The CDR3 length is 15 residues. CDR3 DNA sequence: TGTGCCAGCAGGGGACTAGCGGGTAACGCAGATACGCAGTATTTT. Its translation: CASRGLAGNADTQYF.

The chain has TRBV28 and TRBJ1-2; 7 nucleotides line up with TRBD1. The CDR3 runs 21 residues. Germline V gene sequence: CDR1 MDHEN, CDR2 SYDVKM. Trimming cost V 4 bases and J 5 bases; bases outside gene matches: 28. The CDR3 DNA reads as TGTGCCAGCAGTTCACAACAGGGGATCAACTCTCCTATGCCCGCCACTTATGGCTACACCTTC. Amino acid sequence: CASSSQQGINSPMPATYGYTF.

The V gene is TRBV9, the J gene TRBJ2-1; 9 bases agree with TRBD2. Germline V gene data show CDR1 as SGDLS and CDR2 as YYNGEE. V lost 3 bases, J lost 5 bases, and 9 bases stayed unmatched. The CDR3 is 16 amino acids. The CDR3 sequence: CASSGDSSGAHNEQFF. In DNA form, the CDR3 reads TGTGCCAGCAGCGGAGACTCTAGCGGGGCCCACAATGAGCAGTTCTTC.